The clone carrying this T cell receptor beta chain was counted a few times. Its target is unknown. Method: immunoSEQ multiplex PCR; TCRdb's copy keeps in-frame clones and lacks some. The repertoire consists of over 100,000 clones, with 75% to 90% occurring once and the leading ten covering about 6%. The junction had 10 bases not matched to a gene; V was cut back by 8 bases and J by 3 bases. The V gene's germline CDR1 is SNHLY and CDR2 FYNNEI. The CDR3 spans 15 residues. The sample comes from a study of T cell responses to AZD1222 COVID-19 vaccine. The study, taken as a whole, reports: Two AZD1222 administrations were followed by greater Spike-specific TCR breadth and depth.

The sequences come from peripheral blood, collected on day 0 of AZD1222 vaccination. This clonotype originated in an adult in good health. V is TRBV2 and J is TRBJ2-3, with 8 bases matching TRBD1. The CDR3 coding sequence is TGTGCCAGCTCCCCCTTCAGGACAGGGACAGATACGCAGTATTTT. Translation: CASSPFRTGTDTQYF.